Listed here are 25 T cell receptor beta chains from one sample, sequenced in a study of identifying expanded T cells in peripheral blood (dated by TCRdb to between 2018 and 2021). Library preparation used the immunoSEQ multiplex PCR assay. Drawn from immuneACCESS, this table holds only the in-frame rearrangements with V and J called that TCRdb kept. Clones are partly lost; checked studies trace under half to an unresolved V gene and leave the rest unexplained. The table for this sample lists more than 85,000 clones; approximately 90% of them were counted only once. Under 9% of the sample belongs to the ten largest clones. The sample consisted of blood. The receptors were gathered from a person aged 18 to 69 in good health.

The V and J genes are TRBV15 and TRBJ2-3, with 7 positions matching TRBD2. This CDR3 spans 14 amino acids. V lost 5 bases and J lost 2; bases outside the gene matches: 4. CDR1 and CDR2 (germline): LNHNV, YYDKDF (reference sequence). CDR3 sequence: CATSSRGVTDTQYF. The CDR3 DNA follows: TGTGCCACCAGCTCCCGGGGGGTCACAGATACGCAGTATTTT.

This clone is a singleton in its sample. This chain connects TRBV10-1 to TRBJ2-7; TRBD2 matches 8 bases. The ends lost 8 bases at V and 7 bases at J; junction bases unmatched: 13. This CDR3 spans 14 amino acids. Germline CDR1 is WNHNN and CDR2 is SYGVQD (reference sequence). The CDR3 loop reads CASRSGREAEEQYF. The CDR3 DNA is TGCGCCAGCCGTAGCGGGCGGGAGGCAGAGGAGCAGTACTTC.

The chain links TRBV28 to TRBJ1-4; 11 bases map to TRBD1. This CDR3 is 15 amino acids long. Germline V CDR1 and CDR2: MDHEN, SYDVKM. The ends lost 11 bases at V and 8 bases at J; junction bases unmatched: 13. CDR3 protein: CACTPGQGGREKLFF. CDR3 bases: TGTGCCTGCACTCCGGGACAGGGGGGCCGGGAAAAACTGTTTTTT.

The J gene is TRBJ2-1, the V gene TRBV10-1, with no clear D. Trimming took 6 bases from V and 7 from J, leaving 1 base between them. Germline lookup yields CDR1 WNHNN and CDR2 SYGVQD (reference sequence). This CDR3 has 9 amino acids. DNA for the CDR3: TGCGCCAGCAGAAATGAGCAGTTCTTC. It encodes CASRNEQFF.

The V gene is TRBV27, the J gene TRBJ1-1; D unresolved. Trimming removed 5 bases from V and 3 bases from J, with 16 bases in between. CDR1 is MNHEY and CDR2 is SMNVEV in the germline V gene (reference sequence). CDR3 length: 15 amino acids. The CDR3 nucleotides are TGTGCCAGCAGTAACGCATACACTCAGGACACTGAAGCTTTCTTT. This translates into CASSNAYTQDTEAFF.

This chain uses TRBV7-8 with TRBJ2-4, with 8 bases aligning to TRBD1. J lost 7 bases, V lost 4 bases, and 6 bases had no gene match. CDR3 length: 14 residues. From germline, CDR1 is SGHVS and CDR2 FQNEAQ. The CDR3 DNA follows: TGTGCCAGCAGCTCCGGACAGGGTTGGAACATTCAGTACTTC. It encodes CASSSGQGWNIQYF.

V is TRBV7-9 and J is TRBJ2-7, with 10 bases fitting TRBD2. The CDR3 contains 14 residues. Germline trimming cut 6 bases from V and 1 base from J; bases unmatched to any gene: 3. Germline CDR1 and CDR2: SEHNR and FQNEAQ (reference sequence). The CDR3 loop reads CASSSGGISYEQYF. The CDR3 DNA reads TGTGCCAGCAGTAGCGGGGGGATTTCCTACGAGCAGTACTTC.

This rearrangement joins TRBV19 to TRBJ1-1, with D possibly matching TRBD1 (5 bases). The V and J ends lost 2 bases and 3 bases respectively, with 10 bases between them. Germline CDR1 reads LNHDA; CDR2 reads SQIVND (reference sequence). This CDR3 region has 14 residues. The DNA of the CDR3 is TGTGCCAGTAGTATACCAGGGTGGGACACTGAAGCTTTCTTT. The encoded protein is CASSIPGWDTEAFF. Looking up the rest from reference TRBV19 and TRBJ1-1 gives the full variable domain: DGGITQSPKYLFRKEGQNVTLSCEQNLNHDAMYWYRQDPGQGLRLIYYSQIVNDFQKGDIAEGYSVSREKKESFPLTVTSAQKNPTAFYLCASSIPGWDTEAFFGQGTRLTVV.

The chain joins TRBV7-9 to TRBJ2-3; the D gene is possibly TRBD2 (6 bases). V lost 0 bases, J lost 4 bases, and 14 bases lay in between. The CDR3 covers 16 residues. The germline CDR1 and CDR2 sequences are SEHNR and FQNEAQ (reference sequence). In DNA form, the CDR3 reads TGTGCCAGCAGCTTAGCGTCCGGGGGTGCCTCAGATACGCAGTATTTT. Translation: CASSLASGGASDTQYF.

The chain links TRBV5-5 to TRBJ2-7; perhaps TRBD1 as D (6 bases). The germline CDR1 and CDR2 sequences are SGHKS and YYEKEE (reference sequence). The length of the CDR3 is 15 residues. V was trimmed by 0 bases and J by 3 bases, leaving 13 bases between them. This CDR3 reads CASSLVFGTNYEQYF. The CDR3 DNA is TGTGCCAGCAGCTTGGTTTTCGGGACAAACTACGAGCAGTACTTC.

This clone was seen only once. The chain carries TRBV6-5 and TRBJ1-6; D not resolved. Germline V gene sequence: CDR1 MNHEY, CDR2 SVGAGI. The germline V and J ends were trimmed by 0 bases and 3 bases, with 0 bases remaining between them. The CDR3 consists of 13 residues. CDR3 DNA sequence: TGTGCCAGCAGTTACTCCTATAATTCACCCCTCCACTTT. Residues: CASSYSYNSPLHF.

This chain uses TRBV19 with TRBJ2-7; 10 nucleotides agree with TRBD1. V shed 8 bases and J 4 bases; nucleotides not matched to a gene: 8. Looked up from germline, CDR1 is LNHDA and CDR2 is SQIVND (reference sequence). The CDR3 covers 14 residues. The CDR3 here is CASWPGQGKYEQYF. The CDR3 DNA reads TGTGCCAGTTGGCCGGGACAGGGGAAGTACGAGCAGTACTTC.

The chain employs TRBV29-1 and TRBJ1-3; 7 bases align to TRBD1. V lost 8 bases, J lost 7 bases, and 8 bases stayed unmatched. Per the germline V gene, CDR1 is SQVTM and CDR2 is ANQGSEA. This CDR3 spans 12 amino acids. The CDR3 sequence is CSPDGTVNTIYF. The CDR3 DNA reads as TGCAGCCCTGACGGGACAGTCAACACCATATATTTT.

This chain connects TRBV6-1 to TRBJ1-2; D call uncertain. The CDR3 contains 14 residues. Germline V lookup: CDR1 MNHNS, CDR2 SASEGT. V was pared by 5 bases and J by 4 bases, with 14 bases between. The CDR3 protein is CASSSDLAIYGYTF. The CDR3 DNA is TGTGCCAGCAGTTCGGATCTAGCTATCTATGGCTACACCTTC.

Here the CDR3 DNA reads TGTGCCTGGACCCAGGACAGGGGGCCTTCCCTCCACTTT. It yields the protein CAWTQDRGPSLHF. This sequence joins TRBV30 and TRBJ1-6; 11 bases match TRBD1. Germline V CDR1 and CDR2: GTSNPN, SVGIG (reference sequence). The trim removed 4 bases at V and 14 bases at J, leaving 7 bases unmatched. The CDR3 length is 13 residues.

This clone was seen a single time. This chain uses TRBV28 with TRBJ1-4; 8 bases line up with TRBD1. CDR1 is MDHEN, CDR2 SYDVKM, per germline. The CDR3 extends over 16 amino acids. The V segment lost 1 base and the J segment 6 bases; nucleotides outside the gene matches: 7. The CDR3 nucleotides are TGTGCCAGCAGTTTATTGCCGACAGGGGCGGATGAAAAACTGTTTTTT. Its protein product is CASSLLPTGADEKLFF.

This clone was seen a few times. This chain connects TRBV7-8 to TRBJ1-2; 7 bases agree with TRBD1. V was clipped by 7 bases and J by 9 bases; unmatched bases: 11. Germline V gives CDR1 SGHVS, CDR2 FQNEAQ. CDR3 length: 13 residues. The CDR3 nucleotides are TGTGCCAGCACATCGGACAGGTCGGTGAGCTACACCTTC. Protein sequence: CASTSDRSVSYTF.

This chain connects TRBV5-1 to TRBJ2-5, with 7 bases lining up with TRBD2. Germline V lookup: CDR1 SGHRS, CDR2 YFSETQ. With V trimmed by 6 bases and J by 3 bases, 11 bases remained unmatched. The length of the CDR3 is 15 residues. The chain's CDR3 is CASNLGGFSKETQYF. The CDR3 DNA reads as TGCGCCAGCAATCTGGGAGGGTTCTCTAAAGAGACCCAGTACTTC.

The chain carries TRBV6-4 and TRBJ2-1; 8 bases line up with TRBD1. The junction had 6 bases not matched to a gene; V was cut back by 6 bases and J by 5 bases. This CDR3 region has 14 residues. The germline V gene encodes CDR1 MRHNA and CDR2 SNTAGT. CDR3 sequence: CASSEGTGNNEQFF. DNA of the CDR3: TGTGCCAGCAGCGAAGGGACAGGTAACAATGAGCAGTTCTTC.

This chain uses TRBV5-4 with TRBJ1-6; D unclear. V shed 2 bases and J shed 10 bases, with 7 bases lying between them. The germline CDR1 and CDR2 sequences are SGHNT and YYREEE (reference sequence). This CDR3 is built from 12 residues. CDR3 protein: CASSFAGSPLHF. The CDR3 DNA is TGTGCCAGCAGCTTTGCGGGCTCACCCCTCCACTTT.

V and J are TRBV28 and TRBJ2-7, with a tentative D call TRBD1 (6 bases). CDR3 length: 14 residues. Germline CDR1 reads MDHEN; CDR2 reads SYDVKM. V lost 5 bases, J lost 4 bases, and 15 bases lay in between. CDR3: CASSLTGLRYEQYF. The DNA of the CDR3 is TGTGCCAGCAGTCTCACAGGGTTGAGGTACGAGCAGTACTTC.

This clone appeared a single time. The chain links TRBV11-2 to TRBJ1-1; maybe TRBD1 (6 bases). The germline CDR1 and CDR2 sequences are SGHAT and FQNNGV. V lost 7 bases and J 1 base, leaving 16 bases between the germline ends. The CDR3 runs 15 residues. The CDR3 is CASTQRTVPNTEAFF. Written as DNA, the CDR3 is TGTGCCAGCACCCAAAGGACAGTCCCGAACACTGAAGCTTTCTTT.

V and J are TRBV5-1 and TRBJ2-7, with TRBD2 as a possible D gene (6 bases). The CDR3 sequence is 16 residues long. V was clipped by 0 bases and J by 3 bases, with 16 bases between them. The germline CDR1 and CDR2 sequences are SGHRS and YFSETQ. In nucleotides, the CDR3 is TGCGCCAGCAGCTTGGATGGGGGGATCATGGGCTACGAGCAGTACTTC. Amino acid sequence: CASSLDGGIMGYEQYF.

The chain uses TRBV11-2 and TRBJ2-1; 7 positions match TRBD1. The CDR3 covers 16 residues. The junction had 6 bases not matched to a gene; V was cut back by 2 bases and J by 2 bases. Germline assignment: CDR1 SGHAT and CDR2 FQNNGV. The CDR3 DNA reads as TGTGCCAGCAGCTTAACGACAGGGCTAACCTACAATGAGCAGTTCTTC. This encodes CASSLTTGLTYNEQFF.

The CDR3 bases are TGCGCCAGCAGTGGGACAGGGGGAGGGCAGCCCCAGCATTTT. Translated: CASSGTGGGQPQHF. The chain is built from TRBV10-2 and TRBJ1-5; TRBD1 agrees at 10 bases. After removal of 4 bases from V and 7 bases from J, the junction contained 4 bases not matched to a gene. The CDR3 is 14 amino acids. The germline CDR1 and CDR2 sequences are WSHSY and SAAADI.